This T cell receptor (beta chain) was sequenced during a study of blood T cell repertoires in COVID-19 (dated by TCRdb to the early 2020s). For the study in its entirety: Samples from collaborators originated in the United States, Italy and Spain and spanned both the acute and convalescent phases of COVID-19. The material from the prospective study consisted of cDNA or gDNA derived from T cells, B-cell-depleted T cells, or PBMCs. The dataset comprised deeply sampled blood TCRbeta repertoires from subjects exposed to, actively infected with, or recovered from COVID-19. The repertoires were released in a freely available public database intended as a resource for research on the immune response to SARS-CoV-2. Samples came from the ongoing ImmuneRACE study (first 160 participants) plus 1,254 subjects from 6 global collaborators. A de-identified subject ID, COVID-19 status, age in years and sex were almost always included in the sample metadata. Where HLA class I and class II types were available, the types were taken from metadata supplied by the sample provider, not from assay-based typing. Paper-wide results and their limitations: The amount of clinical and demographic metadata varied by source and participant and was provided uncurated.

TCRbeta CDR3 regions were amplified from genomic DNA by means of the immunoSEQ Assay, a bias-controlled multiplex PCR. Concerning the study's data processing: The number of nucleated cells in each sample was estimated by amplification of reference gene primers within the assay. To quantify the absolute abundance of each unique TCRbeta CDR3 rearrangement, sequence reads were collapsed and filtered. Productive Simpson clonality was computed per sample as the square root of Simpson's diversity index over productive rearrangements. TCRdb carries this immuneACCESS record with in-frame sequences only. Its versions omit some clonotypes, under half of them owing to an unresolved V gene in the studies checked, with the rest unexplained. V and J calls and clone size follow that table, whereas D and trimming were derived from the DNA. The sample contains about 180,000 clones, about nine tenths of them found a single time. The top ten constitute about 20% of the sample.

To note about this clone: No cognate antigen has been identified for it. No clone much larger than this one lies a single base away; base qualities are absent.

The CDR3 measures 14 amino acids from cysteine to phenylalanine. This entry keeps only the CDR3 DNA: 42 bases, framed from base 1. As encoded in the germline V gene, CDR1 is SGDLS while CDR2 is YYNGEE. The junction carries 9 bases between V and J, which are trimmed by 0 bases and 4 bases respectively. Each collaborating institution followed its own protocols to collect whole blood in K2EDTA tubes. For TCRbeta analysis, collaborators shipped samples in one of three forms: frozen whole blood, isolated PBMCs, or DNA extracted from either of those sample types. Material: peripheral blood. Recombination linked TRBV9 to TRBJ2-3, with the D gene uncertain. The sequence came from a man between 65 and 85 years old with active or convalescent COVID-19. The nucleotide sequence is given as TGTGCCAGCAGCGTAGCTACTTTCCCAGATACGCAGTATTTT. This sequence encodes CASSVATFPDTQYF.